The 8 T cell receptor beta chains listed next were all sequenced from one sample in a study of beta chain features in type 1 diabetes. What was sequenced were expressed TCRB transcripts, since all of the isolated RNA had been reverse transcribed. The method was immunoSEQ multiplex PCR; TCRdb's version includes in-frame clones alone and lacks a portion of them. The data show 300,000 to 350,000 clones, 8% seen once. Sequencing used central memory CD4+ T cells from blood. Source of these receptors: a woman under 30 in good health.

This clone has a count of ten or more. J is TRBJ2-1 and V is TRBV7-9; 15 nucleotides agree with TRBD2. V trimming: 2 bases; J trimming: 9 bases; junction bases outside the gene matches: 2. In germline, CDR1 is SEHNR, CDR2 FQNEAQ (reference sequence). The CDR3 has 15 residues. DNA for the CDR3: TGTGCCAGCAGCTTACCGGGACTAGCGGGAGGTGAGCAGTTCTTC. Translating gives CASSLPGLAGGEQFF. The full variable domain, with the rest looked up from reference TRBV7-9 and TRBJ2-1, is DTGVSQNPRHKITKRGQNVTFRCDPISEHNRLYWYRQTLGQGPEFLTYFQNEAQLEKSRLLSDRFSAERPKGSFSTLEIQRTEQGDSAMYLCASSLPGLAGGEQFFGPGTRLTVL.

In its sample, this clone was seen a few times. This chain joins TRBV10-3 and TRBJ1-5; TRBD1 agrees at 10 bases. V trimming: 3 bases; J trimming: 6 bases; junction bases outside the gene matches: 8. The CDR3 covers 16 residues. CDR1 and CDR2 (germline): ENHRY, SYGVKD. This CDR3 is CAISEGDRGGGQPQHF. For the CDR3, the DNA is TGTGCCATCAGTGAAGGGGACAGGGGTGGAGGTCAGCCCCAGCATTTT.

The chain carries TRBV19 and TRBJ1-5; tentative D call: TRBD1 (5 bases). Between the trimmed V and J ends, which lost 3 bases and 5 bases, there was a span of 20 bases. Germline V gene sequence: CDR1 LNHDA, CDR2 SQIVND (reference sequence). This CDR3 is built from 17 residues. The CDR3: CASSMSGPGGSDQPQHF. Here the CDR3 DNA reads TGTGCCAGTAGTATGTCGGGGCCCGGGGGTTCGGATCAGCCCCAGCATTTT.

There are many counts of this clone. The J gene is TRBJ1-1, the V gene TRBV18, with TRBD1 matching 9 bases. CDR3 length: 12 residues. CDR1 and CDR2 (germline): KGHSH, LQKENI. J gave up 5 bases and V 8 bases, and 3 bases lay outside the gene matches. Here the CDR3 DNA reads TGTGCCAGCGCCGACAGGGGGACTGAAGCTTTCTTT. Its translation is CASADRGTEAFF.

The chain employs TRBV18 and TRBJ2-5; possible D gene TRBD1, 5 bases. The CDR3 contains 15 residues. Trimming pared 6 bases from V and 5 bases from J, leaving 19 bases between. Germline CDR1 and CDR2: KGHSH and LQKENI. CDR3 loop: CASSPRGPPGETQYF. Written as DNA, the CDR3 is TGTGCCAGCTCTCCTAGAGGACCGCCAGGGGAGACCCAGTACTTC.

This clone was found a few times. The chain recombines TRBV28 with TRBJ2-5; a possible D gene is TRBD2 (6 bases). Per the germline V gene, CDR1 is MDHEN and CDR2 is SYDVKM. The CDR3 runs 17 residues. The V end lost 6 bases, the J end lost 3 bases, and 23 bases lay between the germline ends. The CDR3 DNA sequence: TGTGCCAGCAGAGCCCCTTGGGGGGTTGAGGAAGAAGAGACCCAGTACTTC. It translates to CASRAPWGVEEEETQYF.

J is TRBJ2-1 and V is TRBV18; D call uncertain. Germline V gene lookup returns CDR1 KGHSH and CDR2 LQKENI. Trimming left V 3 bases short and J 9 bases short, with 9 bases between. This CDR3 is built from 12 residues. The CDR3 region is CASSPANGEQFF. The CDR3 coding sequence is TGTGCCAGCTCACCGGCAAATGGTGAGCAGTTCTTC.

This CDR3 is CASSAGQGEKLFF. Here the CDR3 DNA reads TGTGCCAGCAGCGCTGGACAAGGAGAAAAACTGTTTTTT. The chain has TRBV9 and TRBJ1-4, with D maybe TRBD1 (5 bases). Germline values: CDR1 SGDLS, CDR2 YYNGEE. V was shortened by 3 bases and J by 8 bases, with 11 bases between the two germline ends. CDR3 length equals 13 residues.